The following is a TCR beta chain sequence with its context. Its target is not known. The junction differs from germline at one of its ends, possibly a read error. Germline CDR1 is LGHNA and CDR2 is YNFKEQ. The CDR3 extends over 18 amino acids. Calling Graves' hyperthyroidism stable meant ophthalmopathy did not progress within 18 months. The data stem from a study of T cells in Graves' hyperthyroidism and ophthalmopathy. Study-level findings and limits: Model predictions of ophthalmopathy came a median approximately 6 months before onset. A model using 13 V-J features told ophthalmopathy apart from stable hyperthyroidism. Also found in blood were most expanded thyroid clonotypes above 0.001.

Amplification yielded TCR beta CDR3 regions, with RNA transcripts as the source. The HTBI primer set was used in a first-round RT-PCR of the TCR CDR3. TCRdb re-analysed the multiplex PCR reads in MiXCR, keeping a single row per CDR3 protein. Of almost 600,000 distinct CDR3 sequences in the sample, roughly 46% were seen once. The sequence derives from a woman under 30 with Graves' hyperthyroidism. The genes are TRBV4-2 and TRBJ1-1, with 9 bases lining up with TRBD1. Sample: peripheral blood or thyroid tissue (not recorded which). The CDR3 region has the DNA TGTGCCAGCGGCCAAGTGGTCGTTTGGGGACAGGGGAACACTGAAGCTTTCTTT. This codes for CASGQVVVWGQGNTEAFF.